The 14 T cell receptor beta chains presented below share a single source sample, sequenced in a study of cytomegalovirus exposure and HLA in healthy donors. PCR primers comprised 60 Vbeta and 13 Jbeta primers. The method was immunoSEQ multiplex PCR; TCRdb's version includes in-frame clones alone and lacks a portion of them. The sample records fewer than 200,000 clones, about four fifths being singletons. Material: PBMCs. The receptors stem from a woman aged 18 to 35 in good health and CMV-seronegative.

CDR3 amino acids: CASSYSVGVYEQYF. CDR3 coding DNA: TGTGCCAGCAGTTACTCGGTCGGGGTATACGAGCAGTACTTC. The rearrangement joins TRBV6-6 to TRBJ2-7, with D possibly matching TRBD2 (5 bases). The germline V gene has CDR1 MNHNY and CDR2 SVGAGI (reference sequence). The V gene lost 0 bases and the J gene lost 4 bases, with 10 bases spanning the gap. The CDR3 has 14 amino acids.

This clone was picked up a small number of times. V gene TRBV6-5 combines with J gene TRBJ1-3, with D possibly TRBD1 on 6 matching bases. Germline V gene data show CDR1 as MNHEY and CDR2 as SVGAGI. V was trimmed by 8 bases and J by 2 bases, leaving 10 bases between them. CDR3 size: 13 residues. The CDR3 DNA is TGTGCCAGCCGTGAGGGGGCTGGAAACACCATATATTTT. Its protein is CASREGAGNTIYF.

The genes are TRBV30 and TRBJ2-1; TRBD2 agrees at 9 bases. V lost 3 bases to trimming and J lost 3 bases; unmatched junction nucleotides: 6. The germline V gene encodes CDR1 GTSNPN and CDR2 SVGIG (reference sequence). The CDR3 runs 15 residues. The CDR3 DNA reads as TGTGCCTGGAGCCTCATAGCGGGGGTCTACAATGAGCAGTTCTTC. This sequence encodes CAWSLIAGVYNEQFF.

This clone was counted a few times. The V call is TRBV5-5, the J call TRBJ1-1, with D possibly being TRBD1 (5 bases). V dropped 4 bases and J dropped 12 bases, with 19 bases sitting between them. The CDR3 totals 13 residues. The V gene's germline CDR1 is SGHKS and CDR2 YYEKEE (reference sequence). This CDR3 reads CASSGGTGHRTFF. CDR3 DNA sequence: TGTGCCAGCAGCGGCGGGACCGGGCACAGGACTTTCTTT.

The chain uses TRBV5-1 and TRBJ2-7, with a possible D match to TRBD1 (6 bases). Trimming left V 2 bases short and J 3 bases short, with 12 bases between. Germline assignment: CDR1 SGHRS and CDR2 YFSETQ. This CDR3 has 14 residues. Here the CDR3 DNA reads TGCGCCAGCAGCTTTGGGGGCGAGAACTACGAGCAGTACTTC. Translation: CASSFGGENYEQYF.

The J gene is TRBJ1-5, the V gene TRBV6-1; TRBD1 aligns across 11 bases. The germline gives CDR1 MNHNS, CDR2 SASEGT. Trimming removed 6 bases from V and 7 bases from J; junction bases left unmatched: 5. CDR3 length: 14 amino acids. The CDR3 loop is CASRKDRGPQPQHF. The DNA for the CDR3 is TGTGCCAGCAGGAAGGACAGGGGGCCGCAGCCCCAGCATTTT.

The chain combines TRBV6-5 with TRBJ2-3; perhaps TRBD2 as D (5 bases). There are 14 residues in the CDR3. Germline CDR1 and CDR2: MNHEY and SVGAGI. Trimming shortened V by 1 base and J by 3 bases, and 8 bases separated the two germline ends. The CDR3, as DNA: TGTGCCAGCAGTTACTTAGAGGGAACAGATACGCAGTATTTT. Residues: CASSYLEGTDTQYF.

This clone was seen a handful of times. The chain couples TRBV5-4 to TRBJ2-5, with D possibly being TRBD1 (5 bases). This CDR3 has 14 residues. The V gene lost 0 bases and the J gene lost 3 bases, with 9 bases spanning the gap. From germline, CDR1 is SGHNT and CDR2 YYREEE (reference sequence). The CDR3 loop reads CASSLGGQEETQYF. CDR3 in DNA: TGTGCCAGCAGCTTGGGGGGCCAGGAAGAGACCCAGTACTTC.

The CDR3 region is CASRSPGHRATNEKLFF. For the CDR3, the DNA is TGTGCCAGCAGGTCGCCGGGACACCGCGCAACTAATGAAAAACTGTTTTTT. The chain couples TRBV28 to TRBJ1-4, with a weak D call TRBD1 (6 bases). The CDR3 length is 17 residues. CDR1 and CDR2 (germline): MDHEN, SYDVKM. V gave up 6 bases and J gave up 0 bases, with 17 bases separating them. The full variable domain, rest sourced from reference TRBV28 and TRBJ1-4, is DVKVTQSSRYLVKRTGEKVFLECVQDMDHENMFWYRQDPGLGLRLIYFSYDVKMKEKGDIPEGYSVSREKKERFSLILESASTNQTSMYLCASRSPGHRATNEKLFFGSGTQLSVL.

V usage is TRBV28 and J usage is TRBJ2-1, with a tentative D call TRBD2 (7 bases). This CDR3 contains 14 residues. With 4 bases removed from V and 8 bases from J, the gap between germline ends came to 15 bases. Germline CDR1 is MDHEN and CDR2 is SYDVKM. In DNA, the CDR3 is TGTGCCAGCAGTTCCGGGGGGCTAGGAGATGAGCAGTTCTTC. Translating it yields CASSSGGLGDEQFF.

The rearrangement joins TRBV7-8 to TRBJ2-7; no definite D call. This CDR3 is 16 amino acids long. The V and J ends lost 5 bases and 0 bases respectively, with 17 bases between them. Germline values: CDR1 SGHVS, CDR2 FQNEAQ. CDR3 in amino acids: CASSPPRQANSYEQYF. For the CDR3, the DNA is TGTGCCAGCAGCCCCCCCCGGCAGGCGAACTCCTACGAGCAGTACTTC.

J is TRBJ2-4 and V is TRBV5-5, with 10 bases matching TRBD1. With V trimmed by 3 bases and J by 8 bases, 5 bases remained unmatched. Germline V lookup: CDR1 SGHKS, CDR2 YYEKEE (reference sequence). The CDR3 runs 14 residues. The CDR3 is CASSSGTGVDIQYF. The CDR3 DNA reads as TGTGCCAGCAGCTCCGGGACAGGGGTGGACATTCAGTACTTC.

For this clone: An end of the junction does not agree with germline; a read error may underlie this. The chain combines TRBV10-3 with TRBJ2-1, with D possibly being TRBD2 (6 bases). CDR1 is ENHRY, CDR2 SYGVKD, per germline. The CDR3 spans 16 residues. CDR3 region: CATSESGQLRGNEQFF. In nucleotides, the CDR3 is TGTGCCACCAGTGAGTCCGGCCAGCTTCGGGGGAATGAGCAGTTCTTC.

The chain carries TRBV7-9 and TRBJ2-2; 7 bases fit TRBD1. The germline CDR1 and CDR2 sequences are SEHNR and FQNEAQ (reference sequence). The CDR3 loop spans 16 amino acids. With 5 bases clipped from V and 1 base from J, the junction kept 7 bases outside the gene matches. CDR3 residues: CASSANRDRNTGELFF. DNA of the CDR3: TGTGCCAGCAGCGCGAACCGGGACAGGAACACCGGGGAGCTGTTTTTT.